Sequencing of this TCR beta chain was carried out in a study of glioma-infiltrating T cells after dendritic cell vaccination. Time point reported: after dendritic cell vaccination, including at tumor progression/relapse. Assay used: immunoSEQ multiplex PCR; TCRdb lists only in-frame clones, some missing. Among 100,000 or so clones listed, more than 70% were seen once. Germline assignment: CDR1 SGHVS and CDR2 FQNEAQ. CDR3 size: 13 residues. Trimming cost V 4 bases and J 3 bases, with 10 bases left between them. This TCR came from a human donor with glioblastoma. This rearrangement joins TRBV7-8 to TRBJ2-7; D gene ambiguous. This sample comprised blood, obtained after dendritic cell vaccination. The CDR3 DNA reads TGTGCCAGCAGCTCATATCAGGACTACGAGCAGTACTTC. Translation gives CASSSYQDYEQYF.